The 20 T cell receptor beta chains listed next were all sequenced from one sample in a study of regulatory T cells in long-lasting Graves disease. Time point indicated: newly diagnosed GD, antithyroid drugs for less than 3 months. With RNA extracted from PBMCs as input, the TCR library was made. Construction of the TCR beta libraries employed iRepertoire HTBI primers in conjunction with Arm-PCR of CDR3 regions. TCRdb reprocessed the multiplex PCR reads via MiXCR and lists one record per CDR3 protein. The sample has 450,000 to 650,000 distinct CDR3 sequences; about 16% are singletons. The sample also formed part of further work on T cells in Graves' hyperthyroidism and ophthalmopathy.

The sample was peripheral blood mononuclear cells (PBMCs), taken at new diagnosis, from a patient treated with antithyroid drugs. These receptors originate from a woman aged 35-65 years with Graves disease.

The rearrangement links TRBV6-1 to TRBJ1-4; possibly TRBD1 for D (5 bases). Trimming removed 10 bases at V and 2 bases at J, with 11 bases between. The germline V gene has CDR1 MNHNS and CDR2 SASEGT. The CDR3 contains 13 residues. DNA for the CDR3: TGTGCCACCTCACAGGCCACTAATGAAAAACTGTTTTTT. Protein product: CATSQATNEKLFF.

The sample holds many counts of this clonotype. The chain uses TRBV27 and TRBJ2-3; 14 bases are a match to TRBD2. Germline V gene data show CDR1 as MNHEY and CDR2 as SMNVEV (reference sequence). The CDR3 runs to 17 residues. After removal of 1 base from V and 5 bases from J, the junction contained 5 bases not matched to a gene. In DNA, the CDR3 is TGTGCCAGCAGTTTATTGACTAGCGGGGGGGCTGGAGATACGCAGTATTTT. Its protein is CASSLLTSGGAGDTQYF.

The rearrangement links TRBV29-1 to TRBJ1-5; D not resolved. CDR1 and CDR2 (germline): SQVTM, ANQGSEA. The CDR3 spans 13 residues. For the CDR3, the DNA is TGCGGCGAGTCAGCTTATAGCAATCAGCCCCAGCATTTT. The encoded protein is CGESAYSNQPQHF.

The chain has TRBV5-6 and TRBJ1-6, with D possibly TRBD1 on 5 matching bases. The germline gives CDR1 SGHDT, CDR2 YYEEEE. This CDR3 has 15 amino acids. Trimming cost V 1 base and J 10 bases, with 15 bases left between them. Written as DNA, the CDR3 is TGTGCCAGCAGCTTGCCGCACGACGGGGACTCACCCCTCCACTTT. Translated, it gives CASSLPHDGDSPLHF.

The chain employs TRBV10-3 and TRBJ1-2; D is unresolved. Germline loops: CDR1 ENHRY, CDR2 SYGVKD. V lost 2 bases and J 0 bases, leaving 7 bases between the germline ends. CDR3 size: 14 residues. CDR3 sequence: CAISEEMANYGYTF. For the CDR3, the DNA is TGTGCCATCAGTGAGGAGATGGCTAACTATGGCTACACCTTC.

This clonotype has a count of ten or more. This rearrangement joins TRBV12-3 or TRBV12-4 to TRBJ2-3; D perhaps matches TRBD1 (6 bases). CDR3 length: 18 amino acids. Trimming cost V 4 bases and J 3 bases, with 23 bases left between them. The CDR3 sequence: CASSSRDNGRLETDTQYF. The CDR3 bases are TGTGCCAGCAGTTCCCGGGACAACGGTCGTTTGGAAACAGATACGCAGTATTTT.

This clonotype has at least ten counts. The rearrangement uses TRBV5-1 and TRBJ1-4; TRBD1 matches 7 bases. V shed 3 bases, J shed 5 bases, and the junction held 4 bases outside the gene matches. Germline assignment: CDR1 SGHRS and CDR2 YFSETQ. The CDR3 is 14 residues long. In DNA, the CDR3 is TGCGCCAGCAGCTCCGGACAGGAGAATGAAAAACTGTTTTTT. Amino acid sequence: CASSSGQENEKLFF.

This clonotype was found many times. The chain uses TRBV3-1 and TRBJ2-5; D remains unclear. CDR1 and CDR2 from the germline V gene are LGHDT and YNNKEL (reference sequence). The CDR3 spans 16 residues. The V end was cut by 1 base, the J end by 0 bases, with 12 bases between. The CDR3 spells CASSQVVSGYQETQYF. DNA for the CDR3: TGTGCCAGCAGCCAAGTCGTGAGTGGGTACCAAGAGACCCAGTACTTC.

The rearrangement links TRBV20-1 to TRBJ2-3; TRBD1 or TRBD2 may be the D gene (6 bases each). The CDR3 consists of 14 residues. The V end was cut by 3 bases, the J end by 2 bases, with 12 bases between. Germline CDR1 and CDR2: DFQATT and SNEGSKA (reference sequence). The CDR3 sequence is CSASEGGVTDTQYF. The CDR3 DNA sequence: TGCAGTGCTAGTGAGGGGGGCGTCACAGATACGCAGTATTTT.

This sequence joins TRBV9 and TRBJ2-3; D possibly corresponds to TRBD2 (5 bases). The CDR3 covers 16 residues. Germline loops: CDR1 SGDLS, CDR2 YYNGEE. Trimming removed 3 bases from V and 5 bases from J, with 19 bases in between. The CDR3 reads CASSAAVRGSGDTQYF. The CDR3 region has the DNA TGTGCCAGCAGCGCAGCGGTCCGGGGAAGTGGAGATACGCAGTATTTT.

The gene calls are TRBV11-2 and TRBJ1-2, with D perhaps matching TRBD1 (5 bases). V lost 0 bases to trimming and J lost 10 bases, with 18 bases between them. This CDR3 has 15 amino acids. CDR1 SGHAT and CDR2 FQNNGV come from the germline V gene. The DNA for the CDR3 is TGTGCCAGCAGCTTAGATGGTCCAAGGGGTCTTTCCTACACCTTC. Translation gives CASSLDGPRGLSYTF. The full variable domain, with the rest looked up from reference TRBV11-2 and TRBJ1-2, is EAGVAQSPRYKIIEKRQSVAFWCNPISGHATLYWYQQILGQGPKLLIQFQNNGVVDDSQLPKDRFSAERLKGVDSTLKIQPAKLEDSAVYLCASSLDGPRGLSYTFGSGTRLTVV.

This chain connects TRBV2 to TRBJ2-5, with TRBD2 as a possible D gene (5 bases). From germline, CDR1 is SNHLY and CDR2 FYNNEI. The CDR3 sequence is 14 residues long. The V end lost 8 bases, the J end lost 4 bases, and 17 bases lay between the germline ends. CDR3 DNA sequence: TGTGCCAGCTCACCAACGGGGTCTGTAGAGACCCAGTACTTC. It is translated as CASSPTGSVETQYF.

The chain links TRBV27 to TRBJ1-3; D is undetermined. This CDR3 is built from 14 residues. V gave up 3 bases and J gave up 4 bases, with 10 bases separating them. CDR1 is MNHEY, CDR2 SMNVEV, per germline (reference sequence). The CDR3 nucleotides read TGTGCCAGCAGTTTGCGGGGTTTCGGAAACACCATATATTTT. Translated, it gives CASSLRGFGNTIYF.

The chain is built from TRBV19 and TRBJ1-1; TRBD1 might be the D (5 bases). CDR1 and CDR2 (germline): LNHDA, SQIVND (reference sequence). This CDR3 spans 14 amino acids. The V and J ends lost 4 bases and 0 bases respectively, with 9 bases between them. CDR3 in DNA: TGTGCCAGTAGTAAAGGGACCTTGAACACTGAAGCTTTCTTT. Encoded protein: CASSKGTLNTEAFF. Filled out from reference TRBV19 and TRBJ1-1, the complete variable domain reads DGGITQSPKYLFRKEGQNVTLSCEQNLNHDAMYWYRQDPGQGLRLIYYSQIVNDFQKGDIAEGYSVSREKKESFPLTVTSAQKNPTAFYLCASSKGTLNTEAFFGQGTRLTVV.

This clonotype was picked up many times. V usage is TRBV14 and J usage is TRBJ1-6, with D possibly TRBD1 on 6 matching bases. The germline V gene encodes CDR1 SGHDN and CDR2 FVKESK. V was clipped by 1 base and J by 14 bases, with 9 bases between them. This CDR3 region has 12 residues. The CDR3 here is CASSQGDNTLHF. The CDR3 coding sequence is TGTGCCAGCAGCCAAGGGGACAACACCCTCCACTTT. Filled out from reference TRBV14 and TRBJ1-6, the complete variable domain reads EAGVTQFPSHSVIEKGQTVTLRCDPISGHDNLYWYRRVMGKEIKFLLHFVKESKQDESGMPNNRFLAERTGGTYSTLKVQPAELEDSGVYFCASSQGDNTLHFGNGTRLTVT.

Concerning this clonotype itself: Mismatch with germline at one junction end may stem from a read error. The chain recombines TRBV4-1 with TRBJ2-3; no clear D gene. Per germline, CDR1 MGHRA and CDR2 YSYEKL. The CDR3 covers 13 residues. The CDR3 spells CASSQGYIDTQYF. CDR3 sequence (DNA): TGCGCCAGCAGCCAAGGTTATATAGATACGCAGTATTTC.

The chain employs TRBV6-6 and TRBJ1-2, with 10 bases fitting TRBD1. CDR3 length: 17 amino acids. Looked up from germline, CDR1 is MNHNY and CDR2 is SVGAGI (reference sequence). J was trimmed by 2 bases and V by 0 bases; bases with no gene match: 6. CDR3 in amino acids: CASSYSAGQGFNYGYTF. The DNA for the CDR3 is TGTGCCAGCAGTTACTCGGCGGGACAGGGGTTCAACTATGGCTACACCTTC.

This clonotype was recorded many times. This chain joins TRBV7-8 and TRBJ1-2; D is perhaps TRBD1 (6 bases). This CDR3 spans 15 amino acids. The germline CDR1 and CDR2 sequences are SGHVS and FQNEAQ. The ends were cut back, 1 base at V and 6 bases at J, with 15 bases in the middle. CDR3 in DNA: TGTGCCAGCAGCTTAGTAGGGGGGAGTAGGGATGGCTACACCTTC. It codes for CASSLVGGSRDGYTF.

The table lists this clonotype with many counts. This sequence joins TRBV24-1 and TRBJ2-3, with 8 bases fitting TRBD1. CDR3 size: 17 residues. Germline trimming cut 2 bases from V and 6 bases from J; bases unmatched to any gene: 12. Germline V CDR1 and CDR2: KGHDR, SFDVKD. This chain's CDR3 is CATSDSLLQGVDDTQYF. The CDR3, as DNA: TGTGCCACCAGTGATTCCCTACTACAGGGGGTAGATGATACGCAGTATTTT.

This clonotype showed up many times. The chain has TRBV20-1 and TRBJ1-5, with D hard to call. V was cut by 6 bases and J by 0 bases, with 15 bases left in between. Germline V gene lookup returns CDR1 DFQATT and CDR2 SNEGSKA (reference sequence). The CDR3 length is 15 residues. CDR3 coding DNA: TGCAGTGCGGAGAGAGGGCGGGATAGCAATCAGCCCCAGCATTTT. Its protein product is CSAERGRDSNQPQHF.